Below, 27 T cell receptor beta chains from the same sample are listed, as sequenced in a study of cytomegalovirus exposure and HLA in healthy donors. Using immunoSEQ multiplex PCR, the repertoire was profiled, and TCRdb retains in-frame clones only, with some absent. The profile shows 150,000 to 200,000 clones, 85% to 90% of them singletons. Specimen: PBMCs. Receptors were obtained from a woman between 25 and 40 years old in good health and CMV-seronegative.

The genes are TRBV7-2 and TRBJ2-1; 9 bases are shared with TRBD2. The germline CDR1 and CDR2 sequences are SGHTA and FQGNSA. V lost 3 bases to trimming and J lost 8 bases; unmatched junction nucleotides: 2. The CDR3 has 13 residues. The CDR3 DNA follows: TGTGCCAGCAGCTTGCGGGGGGGCGATGAGCAGTTCTTC. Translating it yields CASSLRGGDEQFF.

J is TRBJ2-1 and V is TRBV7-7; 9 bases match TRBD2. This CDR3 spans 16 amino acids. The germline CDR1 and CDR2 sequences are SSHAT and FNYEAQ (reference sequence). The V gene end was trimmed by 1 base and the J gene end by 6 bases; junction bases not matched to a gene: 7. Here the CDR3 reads CASSLVSAGGSNEQFF. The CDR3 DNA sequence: TGTGCCAGCAGCTTAGTATCAGCGGGAGGTTCCAATGAGCAGTTCTTC. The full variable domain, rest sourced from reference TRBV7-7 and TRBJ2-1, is GAGVSQSPRYKVTKRGQDVTLRCDPISSHATLYWYQQALGQGPEFLTYFNYEAQPDKSGLPSDRFSAERPEGSISTLTIQRTEQRDSAMYRCASSLVSAGGSNEQFFGPGTRLTVL.

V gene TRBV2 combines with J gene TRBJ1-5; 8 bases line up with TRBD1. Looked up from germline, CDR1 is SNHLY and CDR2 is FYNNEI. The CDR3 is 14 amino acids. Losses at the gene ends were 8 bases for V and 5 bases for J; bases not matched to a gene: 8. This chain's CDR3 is CASGGSGGYQPQHF. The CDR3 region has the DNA TGTGCCAGCGGGGGGTCAGGGGGCTATCAGCCCCAGCATTTT.

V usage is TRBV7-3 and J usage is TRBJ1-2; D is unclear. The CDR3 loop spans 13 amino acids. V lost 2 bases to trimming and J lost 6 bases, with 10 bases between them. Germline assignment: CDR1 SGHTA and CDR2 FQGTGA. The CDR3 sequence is CASSLLKADGYTF. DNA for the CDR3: TGTGCCAGCAGCTTACTAAAGGCCGATGGCTACACCTTC.

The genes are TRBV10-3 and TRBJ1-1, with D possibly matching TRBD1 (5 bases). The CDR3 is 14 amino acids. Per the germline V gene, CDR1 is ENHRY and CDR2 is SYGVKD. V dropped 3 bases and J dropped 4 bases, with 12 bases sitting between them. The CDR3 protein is CAISDGGSFTEAFF. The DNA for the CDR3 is TGTGCCATCAGTGATGGGGGGAGTTTCACTGAAGCTTTCTTT.

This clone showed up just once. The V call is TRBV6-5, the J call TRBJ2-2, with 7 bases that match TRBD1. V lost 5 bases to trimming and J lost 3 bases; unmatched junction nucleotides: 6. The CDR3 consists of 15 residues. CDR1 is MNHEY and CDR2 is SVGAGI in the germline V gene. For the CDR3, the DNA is TGTGCCAGCAGTACCGGGACAGCGGACACCGGGGAGCTGTTTTTT. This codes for CASSTGTADTGELFF.

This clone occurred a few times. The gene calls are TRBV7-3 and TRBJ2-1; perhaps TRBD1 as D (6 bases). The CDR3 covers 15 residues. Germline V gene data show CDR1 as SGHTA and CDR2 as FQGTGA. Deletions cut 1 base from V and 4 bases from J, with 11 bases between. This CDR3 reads CASSLRQDPYNEQFF. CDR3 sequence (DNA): TGTGCCAGCAGCTTAAGACAGGACCCTTACAATGAGCAGTTCTTC.

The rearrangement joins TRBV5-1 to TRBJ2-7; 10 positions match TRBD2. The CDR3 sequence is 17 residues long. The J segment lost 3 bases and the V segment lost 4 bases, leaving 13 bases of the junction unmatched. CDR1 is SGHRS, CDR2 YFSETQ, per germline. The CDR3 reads CASSTSPKAGGFYEQYF. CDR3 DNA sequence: TGCGCCAGCAGCACATCGCCTAAAGCGGGAGGGTTCTACGAGCAGTACTTC.

This CDR3 reads CASSAVGGSATQYF. The CDR3 nucleotides read TGTGCCAGCAGCGCCGTGGGTGGTTCGGCGACCCAGTACTTC. V gene TRBV7-2 combines with J gene TRBJ2-5, with D uncertain. The CDR3 runs to 14 residues. Trimming stripped 5 bases from V and 7 bases from J, with 17 bases between. Germline CDR1 is SGHTA and CDR2 is FQGNSA.

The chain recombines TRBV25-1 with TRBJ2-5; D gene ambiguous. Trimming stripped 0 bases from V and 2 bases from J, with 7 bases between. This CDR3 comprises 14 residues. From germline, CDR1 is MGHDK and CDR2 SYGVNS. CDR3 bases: TGTGCCAGCAGTGAATATTTCCAGCAAGAGACCCAGTACTTC. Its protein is CASSEYFQQETQYF.

DNA for the CDR3: TGTGCCAGCAGCCCACGTCGGGGGTCTGGAAACACCATATATTTT. Its protein product is CASSPRRGSGNTIYF. The V and J genes are TRBV7-9 and TRBJ1-3; D is perhaps TRBD1 (5 bases). V gave up 5 bases and J gave up 1 base, with 12 bases separating them. The CDR3 loop spans 15 amino acids. Germline-derived CDR1 and CDR2 are SEHNR and FQNEAQ (reference sequence).

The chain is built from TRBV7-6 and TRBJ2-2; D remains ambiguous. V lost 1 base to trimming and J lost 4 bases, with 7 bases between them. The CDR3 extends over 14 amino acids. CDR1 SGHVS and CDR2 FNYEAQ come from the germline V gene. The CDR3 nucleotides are TGTGCCAGCAGCTTAGAAGCCATCACCGGGGAGCTGTTTTTT. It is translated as CASSLEAITGELFF.

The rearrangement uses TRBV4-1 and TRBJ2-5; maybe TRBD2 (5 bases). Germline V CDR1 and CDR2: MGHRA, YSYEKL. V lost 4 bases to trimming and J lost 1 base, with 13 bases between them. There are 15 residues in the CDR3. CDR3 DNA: TGCGCCAGCAGCCGGTCGGAGAGGGCCCAAGAGACCCAGTACTTC. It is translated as CASSRSERAQETQYF.

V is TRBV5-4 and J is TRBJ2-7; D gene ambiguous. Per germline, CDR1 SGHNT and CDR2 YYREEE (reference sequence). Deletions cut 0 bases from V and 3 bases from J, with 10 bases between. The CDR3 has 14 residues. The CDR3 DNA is TGTGCCAGCAGCTTGGATCGTGGTTTCTACGAGCAGTACTTC. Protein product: CASSLDRGFYEQYF.

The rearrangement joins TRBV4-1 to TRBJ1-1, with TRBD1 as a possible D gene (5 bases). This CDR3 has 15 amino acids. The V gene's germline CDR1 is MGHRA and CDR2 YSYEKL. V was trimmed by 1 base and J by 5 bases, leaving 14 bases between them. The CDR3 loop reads CASSQGGTRGTEAFF. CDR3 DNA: TGCGCCAGCAGCCAAGGTGGGACCCGGGGGACTGAAGCTTTCTTT.

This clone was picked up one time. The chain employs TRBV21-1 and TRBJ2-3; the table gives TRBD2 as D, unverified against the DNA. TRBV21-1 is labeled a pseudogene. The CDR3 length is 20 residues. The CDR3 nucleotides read TGTGCCAGCAGCAAAAAGGCTCCGCTAGCGCCCGAAATTGCAGGAGATACGCAGTATTTT. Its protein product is CASSKKAPLAPEIAGDTQYF.

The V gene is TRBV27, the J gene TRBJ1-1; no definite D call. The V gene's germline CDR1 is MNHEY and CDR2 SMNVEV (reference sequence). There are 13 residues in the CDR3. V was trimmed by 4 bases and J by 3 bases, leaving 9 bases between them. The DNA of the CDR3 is TGTGCCAGCAGTTGGACGACTTACACTGAAGCTTTCTTT. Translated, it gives CASSWTTYTEAFF.

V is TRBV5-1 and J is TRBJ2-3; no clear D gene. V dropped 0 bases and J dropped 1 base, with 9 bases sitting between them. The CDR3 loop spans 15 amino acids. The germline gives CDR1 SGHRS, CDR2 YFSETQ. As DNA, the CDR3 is TGCGCCAGCAGCTTGGGTGGGCCGGGCACAGATACGCAGTATTTT. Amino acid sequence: CASSLGGPGTDTQYF.

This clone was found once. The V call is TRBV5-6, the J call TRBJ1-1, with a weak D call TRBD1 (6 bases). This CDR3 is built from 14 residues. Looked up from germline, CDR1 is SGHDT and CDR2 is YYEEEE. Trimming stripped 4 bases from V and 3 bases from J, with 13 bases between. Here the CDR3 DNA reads TGTGCCAGCAGCCGGAGGGGGTTCTACACTGAAGCTTTCTTT. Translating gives CASSRRGFYTEAFF.

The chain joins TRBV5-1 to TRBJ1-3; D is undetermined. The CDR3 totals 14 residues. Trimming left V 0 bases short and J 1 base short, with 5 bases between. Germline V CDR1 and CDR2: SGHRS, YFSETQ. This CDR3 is CASSLDISGNTIYF. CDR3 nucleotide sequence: TGCGCCAGCAGCTTGGACATATCTGGAAACACCATATATTTT.

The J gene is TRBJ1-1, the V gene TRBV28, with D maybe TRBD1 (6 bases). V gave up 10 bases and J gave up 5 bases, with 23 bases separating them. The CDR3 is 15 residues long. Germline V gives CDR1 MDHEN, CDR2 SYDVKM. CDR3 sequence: CAIRSLDRRITEAFF. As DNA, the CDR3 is TGTGCCATCAGGAGCCTCGACAGGCGTATTACTGAAGCTTTCTTT.

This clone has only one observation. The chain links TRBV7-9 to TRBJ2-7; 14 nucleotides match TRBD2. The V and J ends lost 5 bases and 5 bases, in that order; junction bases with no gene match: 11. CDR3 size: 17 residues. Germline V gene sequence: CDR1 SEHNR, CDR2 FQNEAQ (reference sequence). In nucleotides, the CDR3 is TGTGCCAGCAGCGCAGGGACTAGCGGGGGTTTCTTCCACGAGCAGTACTTC. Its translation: CASSAGTSGGFFHEQYF.

This CDR3 reads CASSPLGVANTEAFF. Here the CDR3 DNA reads TGTGCCAGCTCACCATTGGGGGTTGCGAACACTGAAGCTTTCTTT. The rearrangement links TRBV18 to TRBJ1-1, with D perhaps matching TRBD1 (5 bases). Germline-derived CDR1 and CDR2 are KGHSH and LQKENI. There are 15 residues in the CDR3. V lost 2 bases to trimming and J lost 1 base, with 11 bases between them.

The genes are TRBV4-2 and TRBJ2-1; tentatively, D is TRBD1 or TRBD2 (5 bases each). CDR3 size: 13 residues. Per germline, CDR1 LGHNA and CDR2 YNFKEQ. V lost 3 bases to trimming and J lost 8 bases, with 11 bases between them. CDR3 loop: CASSQFMGDEQFF. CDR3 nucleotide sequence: TGTGCCAGCAGCCAGTTTATGGGGGATGAGCAGTTCTTC.

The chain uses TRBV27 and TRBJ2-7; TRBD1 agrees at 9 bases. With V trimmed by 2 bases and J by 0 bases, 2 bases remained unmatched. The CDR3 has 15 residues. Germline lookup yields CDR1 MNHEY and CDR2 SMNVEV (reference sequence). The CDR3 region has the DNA TGTGCCAGCAGTTTAGTGGGACAGGGCTCCTACGAGCAGTACTTC. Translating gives CASSLVGQGSYEQYF.

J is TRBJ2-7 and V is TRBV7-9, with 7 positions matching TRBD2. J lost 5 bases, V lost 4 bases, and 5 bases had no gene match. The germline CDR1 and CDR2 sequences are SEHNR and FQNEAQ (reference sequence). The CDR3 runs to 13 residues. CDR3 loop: CASSWEGLDEQYF. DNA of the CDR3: TGTGCCAGCAGCTGGGAGGGGCTCGACGAGCAGTACTTC.

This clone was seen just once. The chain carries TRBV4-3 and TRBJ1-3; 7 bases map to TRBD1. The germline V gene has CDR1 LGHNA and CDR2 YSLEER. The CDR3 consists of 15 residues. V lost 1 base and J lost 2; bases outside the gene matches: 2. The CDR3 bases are TGCGCCAGCAGCCAAGGGCAGGGGGCTGGAAACACCATATATTTT. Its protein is CASSQGQGAGNTIYF.